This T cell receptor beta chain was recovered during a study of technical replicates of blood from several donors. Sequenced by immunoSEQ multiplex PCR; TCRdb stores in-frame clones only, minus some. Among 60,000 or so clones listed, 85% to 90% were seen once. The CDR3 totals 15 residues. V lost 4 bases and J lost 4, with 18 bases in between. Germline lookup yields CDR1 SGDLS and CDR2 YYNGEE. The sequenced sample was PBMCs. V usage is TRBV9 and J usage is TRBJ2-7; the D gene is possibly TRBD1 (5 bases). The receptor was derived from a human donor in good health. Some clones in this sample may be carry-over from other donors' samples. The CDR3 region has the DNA TGTGCCAGCAGCCCCAAGGGGTCAGGGTTTTACGAGCAGTACTTC. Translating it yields CASSPKGSGFYEQYF.